This T cell receptor (beta chain) originates from a study of blood T cell repertoires in COVID-19. Study as a whole: Acute-phase and convalescent COVID-19 samples originated in the United States, Italy and Spain.

The CDR3 is 13 amino acids. V lost 10 bases, J lost 10 bases, and 23 bases lay in between. Germline assignment: CDR1 MDHEN and CDR2 SYDVKM. In the source study's methods: The assay estimated nucleated cells by amplifying reference gene primers. Data came from immunoSEQ multiplex PCR; TCRdb stores just in-frame clones and leaves some out. D and trimming were read from the DNA, whereas the V and J calls and clone size are those reported in that table. The table includes fewer than 400,000 clones, about 87% detected once. Sequenced: peripheral blood. The V gene is TRBV28, the J gene TRBJ2-7; tentative D call: TRBD1 (5 bases). This TCR came from a human donor in a cohort sampled during active COVID-19. The CDR3 region has the DNA TGTGCCACCACCAAGGGCGGAGACAGAAATCAGTACTTC. Translating it yields CATTKGGDRNQYF.